This T cell receptor beta chain stems from a study of cytomegalovirus exposure and HLA in healthy donors. Whole-study results and caveats: Reported results showed that the classifier diagnosed cytomegalovirus status with high specificity and sensitivity. Earlier analysis looked at TCR beta V segments, and most were productive about 87% or about 30% of the time.

As concerns this clone: Its antigen is not identified.

Amplification used 60 Vbeta primers and 13 Jbeta primers. Repertoires were generated with immunoSEQ multiplex PCR, while TCRdb's copy carries only in-frame clones and drops some. The sample has fewer than 200,000 clones; over 70% are singletons. The CDR3 spans 16 residues. V trimming: 0 bases; J trimming: 2 bases; junction bases outside the gene matches: 7. Germline V gives CDR1 MNHEY, CDR2 SVGAGI. The sample taken for sequencing was PBMCs. This receptor was obtained from a male donor in good health and CMV-seropositive. V is TRBV6-5 and J is TRBJ2-7; 7 bases line up with TRBD2. DNA for the CDR3: TGTGCCAGCAGTTACTCTGGGGGGGGTTCCCCCTACGAGCAGTACTTC. It yields the protein CASSYSGGGSPYEQYF.